The clone carrying this TCR beta chain was found once. The source of the sample is a study of OX40 agonist ivuxolimab in advanced cancers. Repertoires were generated with immunoSEQ multiplex PCR, while TCRdb's copy carries only in-frame clones and drops some. This sample has roughly 130,000 clones; roughly 93% occur once, and the top ten carry approximately 0.15%. The V and J ends lost 6 bases and 6 bases, in that order; junction bases with no gene match: 7. CDR3 length: 13 residues. CDR1 MNHEY and CDR2 SVGAGI come from the germline V gene. This specimen was CD4+ or CD8+ T cells sorted from blood, taken in a trial of the OX40 agonist ivuxolimab. The chain recombines TRBV6-5 with TRBJ2-5; TRBD2 matches at 7 bases. The receptor comes from an adult with an advanced solid tumor such as melanoma, head and neck, liver or kidney cancer. CDR3 residues: CASSPQGGKTQYF. The CDR3 DNA sequence: TGTGCCAGCAGCCCCCAGGGAGGGAAGACCCAGTACTTC.